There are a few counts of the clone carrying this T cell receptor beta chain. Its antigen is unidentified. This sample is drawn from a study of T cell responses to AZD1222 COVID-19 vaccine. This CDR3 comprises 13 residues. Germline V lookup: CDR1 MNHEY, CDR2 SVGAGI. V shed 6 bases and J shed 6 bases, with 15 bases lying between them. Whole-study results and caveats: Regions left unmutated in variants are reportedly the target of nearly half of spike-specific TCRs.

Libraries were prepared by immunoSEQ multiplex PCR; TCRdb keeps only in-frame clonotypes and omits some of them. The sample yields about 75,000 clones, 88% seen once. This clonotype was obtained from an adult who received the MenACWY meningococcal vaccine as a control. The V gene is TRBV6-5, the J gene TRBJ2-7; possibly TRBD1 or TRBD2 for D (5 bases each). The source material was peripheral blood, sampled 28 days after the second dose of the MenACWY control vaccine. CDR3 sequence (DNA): TGTGCCAGCAGAGGGGACGTACGGGGCGAGCAGTACTTC. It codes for CASRGDVRGEQYF.